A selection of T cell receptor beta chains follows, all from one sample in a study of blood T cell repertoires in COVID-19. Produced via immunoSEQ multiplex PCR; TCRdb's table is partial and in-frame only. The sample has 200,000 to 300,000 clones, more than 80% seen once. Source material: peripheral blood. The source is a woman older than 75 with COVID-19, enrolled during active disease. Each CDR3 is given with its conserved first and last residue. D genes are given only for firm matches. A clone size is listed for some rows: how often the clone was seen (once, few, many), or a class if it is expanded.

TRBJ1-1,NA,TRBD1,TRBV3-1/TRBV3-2,TGTGCCAGCAGCCAAGGGGACAGGGTGGGGTTAAGGAACACTGAAGCTTTCTTT,CASSQGDRVGLRNTEAFF
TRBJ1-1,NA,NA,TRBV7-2,TGTGCCAGCAGCCTCTCCCAGGTTGAAGCTTTCTTT,CASSLSQVEAFF
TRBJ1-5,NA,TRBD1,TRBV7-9,TGTGCCAGCAGCCCAGGGGGGCCTCCTCAGCCCCAGCATTTT,CASSPGGPPQPQHF
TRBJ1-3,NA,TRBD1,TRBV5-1,TGCGCCAGCAGCGTGGACAGGCGAAGCTCTGGAAACACCATATATTTT,CASSVDRRSSGNTIYF
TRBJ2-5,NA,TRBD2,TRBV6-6,TGTGCCAGCAGGTCCGGGACTACCCAAGAGACCCAGTACTTC,CASRSGTTQETQYF
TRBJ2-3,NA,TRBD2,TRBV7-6,TGTGCCAGCAGCTTAGAGTGGGGACTAGCGGGGAGCACAGATACGCAGTATTTT,CASSLEWGLAGSTDTQYF
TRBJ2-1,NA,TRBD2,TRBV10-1,TGCGCCAGCAGTGAAGGCGGGGGGGCCCGGGAGCAGTTCTTC,CASSEGGGAREQFF
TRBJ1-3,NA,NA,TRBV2,TGTGCCAGCAATGAGGGCAGCCAAAACACCATATATTTT,CASNEGSQNTIYF
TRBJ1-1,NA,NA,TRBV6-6,TGTGCCAGCAGCCCAACAGGGAATGAGGCTTTCTTT,CASSPTGNEAFF
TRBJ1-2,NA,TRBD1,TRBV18,TGTGCCAGCTCAGACGGACAGGGGGTAGATGGCTACACCTTC,CASSDGQGVDGYTF
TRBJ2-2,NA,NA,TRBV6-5,TGTGCCAGCAGTTACTGGCAAAAAGCGAACACCGGGGAGCTGTTTTTT,CASSYWQKANTGELFF
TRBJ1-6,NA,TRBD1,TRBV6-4,TGTGCCAGCAGTGGTTACAGGGGGCCCTGGAGCTCCTATAATTCACCCCTCCACTTT,CASSGYRGPWSSYNSPLHF
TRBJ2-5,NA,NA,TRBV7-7,TGTGCTAGCAGCCAGGACAGTAGCGAGACCCAGTACTTC,CASSQDSSETQYF
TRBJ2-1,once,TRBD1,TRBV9,TGTGCCAGCAGCGCCCGGGGACAGGACCATGAGCAGTTCTTC,CASSARGQDHEQFF
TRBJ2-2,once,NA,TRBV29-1,TGCAGCGGCGCCGGCGGGCCTAACACCGGGGAGCTGTTTTTT,CSGAGGPNTGELFF
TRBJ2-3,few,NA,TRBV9,TGTGCCAGCGGCGAGGGGAGCACAGATACGCAGTATTTT,CASGEGSTDTQYF
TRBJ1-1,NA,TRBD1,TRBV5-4,TGTGCCAGCTTCTCCGGGACAGGGGGCACTGAAGCTTTCTTT,CASFSGTGGTEAFF
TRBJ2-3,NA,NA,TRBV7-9,TGTGCCAGCAGCTTAGCCGGAATCAGCGGAGATACGCAGTATTTT,CASSLAGISGDTQYF
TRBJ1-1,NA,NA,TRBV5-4,TGTGCCAGCAGCTTGGGAGGAGGGATTGGGGAGTTT,CASSLGGGIGEF
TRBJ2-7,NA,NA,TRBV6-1,TGTGCCAGCAGTGAACCCGGACATAACACCTACGAGCAGTACTTC,CASSEPGHNTYEQYF
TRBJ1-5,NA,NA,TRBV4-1,TGCGCCAGCAGCCAAGGAACAAGAAATCAGCCCCAGCATTTT,CASSQGTRNQPQHF
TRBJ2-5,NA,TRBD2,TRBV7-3,TGTGCCAGCACCGCGGGACTAGCTAATTCCCAACCAAAGACGCAGTACTTC,CASTAGLANSQPKTQYF
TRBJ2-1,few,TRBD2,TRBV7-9,TGTGCCAGCAGTTATCGGACTAGCGGGGGACGCAATGAGCAGTTCTTC,CASSYRTSGGRNEQFF
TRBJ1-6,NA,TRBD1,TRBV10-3,TGTGCCATCAGCGCCCCCGGGACAGGGAACTCACCCCTCCACTTT,CAISAPGTGNSPLHF
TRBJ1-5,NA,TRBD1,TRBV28,TGTGCCAGCAGTTTTCCGGGACAGGGGCATCAGCCCCAGCATTTT,CASSFPGQGHQPQHF
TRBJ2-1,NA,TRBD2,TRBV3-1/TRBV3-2,TGTGCCAGCAGCCAAGAGGGGGAGCTAGCGGGCCTCTACAATGAGCAGTTCTTC,CASSQEGELAGLYNEQFF
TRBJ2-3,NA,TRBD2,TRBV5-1,TGCGCCAGCAGCCTTAGTAGGGTAGCGGGGGGCCCGCTGAGCACAGATACGCAGTATTTT,CASSLSRVAGGPLSTDTQYF
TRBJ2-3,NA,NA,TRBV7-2,TGTGCCAGCAGCTCCCCAAATACGCAGTATTTT,CASSSPNTQYF
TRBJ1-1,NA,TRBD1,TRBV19,TGTGCCAGTAGTACTCCGGGACAGGGGAACACTGAAGCTTTCTTT,CASSTPGQGNTEAFF
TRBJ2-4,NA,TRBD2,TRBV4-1,TGCGCCAGCAGCCAAACCGGCGGGGGGCTAGCCAAAAACATTCAGTACTTC,CASSQTGGGLAKNIQYF
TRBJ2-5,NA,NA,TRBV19,TGTGCCAGTAGTAAGCGGGCGTCCCAAGAGACCCAGTACTTC,CASSKRASQETQYF
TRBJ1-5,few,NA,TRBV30,TGTGCCTGGACTCAGCAGGGGAGCAATCAGCCCCAGCATTTT,CAWTQQGSNQPQHF
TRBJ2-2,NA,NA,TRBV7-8,TGTGCCAGCAGCTTAACAACGAACACCGGGGAGCTGTTTTTT,CASSLTTNTGELFF
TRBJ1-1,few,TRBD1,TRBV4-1,TGCGCCAGCAGCCAAGGACAGGGGACACGAGCTTTCTTT,CASSQGQGTRAFF
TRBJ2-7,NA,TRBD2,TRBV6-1,TGTGCCAGCAGTGGCGGAATGGGTTCTAGACTAGCGGGAGACTACGAGCAGTACTTC,CASSGGMGSRLAGDYEQYF
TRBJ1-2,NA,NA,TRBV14,TGTGCCAGCAGCCAAGGGAGGTTCTATGGCTACACCTTC,CASSQGRFYGYTF
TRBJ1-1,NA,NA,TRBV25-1,TGTGCCAGCAGTGAATCCCGGGATAACACTGAAGCTTTCTTT,CASSESRDNTEAFF
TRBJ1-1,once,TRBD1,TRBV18,TGTGCCAGCTCACCACTTAGGCAGGGGGCGCGGATGAACACTGAAGCTTTCTTT,CASSPLRQGARMNTEAFF
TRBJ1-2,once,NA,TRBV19,TGTGCCAGTAGTATTCAGAGGGGGACTAACTATGGCTACACCTTC,CASSIQRGTNYGYTF
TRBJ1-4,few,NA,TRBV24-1,TGTGCCACCAGTGGAGAGGGCTTTAATGAAAAACTGTTTTTT,CATSGEGFNEKLFF
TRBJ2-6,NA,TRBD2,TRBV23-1,TGCGCCAGCAGTCAATCGACTAGCGTGTCACCCTCTGGGGCCAACGTCCTGACTTTC,CASSQSTSVSPSGANVLTF
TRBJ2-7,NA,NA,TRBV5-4,TGTGCCAGCAGCTTCCGATGGGCGGGCGAGCAGTACTTC,CASSFRWAGEQYF
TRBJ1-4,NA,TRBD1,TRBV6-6,TGTGCCAGCTATTCGACAGGGCTGAATGAAAAACTGTTTTTT,CASYSTGLNEKLFF
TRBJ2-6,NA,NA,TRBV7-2,TGTGCCAGCAGCTTACAGGGCCCCGGGGCCAACGTCCTGACTTTC,CASSLQGPGANVLTF
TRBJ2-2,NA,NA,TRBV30,TGTGCCTGGAGTTGGAGGATACGGTACACCGGGGAGCTGTTTTTT,CAWSWRIRYTGELFF
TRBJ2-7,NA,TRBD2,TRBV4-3,TGCGCCAGCAGCCGTGGACTAGCGGGAGGGTACGAGCAGTACTTC,CASSRGLAGGYEQYF
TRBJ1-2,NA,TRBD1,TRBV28,TGTGCCAGCGGGACAGTTATCTATGGCTACACCTTC,CASGTVIYGYTF
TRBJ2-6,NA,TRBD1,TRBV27,TGTGCCAGCAGTTCAGCCCTGACAGGGGTGGCCAACGTCCTGACTTTC,CASSSALTGVANVLTF
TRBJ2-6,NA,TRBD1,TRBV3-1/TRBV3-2,TGTGCCAGCAGCCCACAGGGGTTTCTCCCCTCTGGGGCCAACGTCCTGACTTTC,CASSPQGFLPSGANVLTF
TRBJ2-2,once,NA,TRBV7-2,TGTGCCAGCAGCTCGGCCGGGATCGGGGAGCTGTTTTTT,CASSSAGIGELFF
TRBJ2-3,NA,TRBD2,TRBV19,TGTGCCAGTAATTGGGGCGGGAGTTCAGATACGCAGTATTTT,CASNWGGSSDTQYF
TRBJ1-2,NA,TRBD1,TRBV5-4,TGTGCCAGCAGCCACGGGGGGACAGGTAGCGGTGGCTACACCTTC,CASSHGGTGSGGYTF